The 2 T cell receptor beta chains below come from one sample, sequenced in a study of cytomegalovirus exposure and HLA in healthy donors. TCRdb's copy holds only in-frame clones and misses some; the assay was immunoSEQ multiplex PCR. The sample includes 50,000 to 65,000 clones, approximately 95% of them seen just once. The sample taken for sequencing was PBMCs. Receptors were obtained from a woman aged 18-30 years in good health and CMV-seropositive.

The chain carries TRBV7-9 and TRBJ2-3; D is ambiguous. This CDR3 is built from 14 residues. The V gene lost 6 bases and the J gene lost 4 bases, with 14 bases spanning the gap. Germline CDR1 is SEHNR and CDR2 is FQNEAQ (reference sequence). The CDR3 loop reads CASSPPSYPDTQYF. CDR3 nucleotides: TGTGCCAGCAGTCCCCCGTCCTACCCAGATACGCAGTATTTT. The whole variable domain, remainder taken from reference TRBV7-9 and TRBJ2-3, is DTGVSQNPRHKITKRGQNVTFRCDPISEHNRLYWYRQTLGQGPEFLTYFQNEAQLEKSRLLSDRFSAERPKGSFSTLEIQRTEQGDSAMYLCASSPPSYPDTQYFGPGTRLTVL.

The chain employs TRBV7-9 and TRBJ1-1; 11 positions agree with TRBD1. The CDR3 runs 15 residues. Unmatched junction bases numbered 8, after V lost 5 bases and J lost 6 bases. Germline V CDR1 and CDR2: SEHNR, FQNEAQ (reference sequence). The CDR3 spells CASSLGQGVLSEAFF. The CDR3 region has the DNA TGTGCCAGCAGCCTGGGACAGGGGGTTCTCTCTGAAGCTTTCTTT.